This T cell receptor beta chain originates from a study of blood T cell repertoires in COVID-19. Study-level information: The study drew acute and convalescent COVID-19 samples from the United States, Italy and Spain.

Data came from immunoSEQ multiplex PCR; TCRdb stores just in-frame clones and leaves some out. The table lists roughly 240,000 clones, about four fifths of them singletons. The V and J ends lost 4 bases and 10 bases respectively, with 17 bases between them. Germline V gene data show CDR1 as SGHRS and CDR2 as YFSETQ. The CDR3 covers 13 residues. What was sequenced was peripheral blood. The chain employs TRBV5-1 and TRBJ1-1, with TRBD1 as a possible D gene (5 bases). This TCR was recovered from a woman in her seventies with acute or convalescent COVID-19. The CDR3 sequence is CASSLGPGERAFF. The DNA for the CDR3 is TGCGCCAGCAGCCTTGGACCGGGGGAGAGAGCTTTCTTT. Drawing the rest from reference TRBV5-1 and TRBJ1-1, the complete variable domain is KAGVTQTPRYLIKTRGQQVTLSCSPISGHRSVSWYQQTPGQGLQFLFEYFSETQRNKGNFPGRFSGRQFSNSRSEMNVSTLELGDSALYLCASSLGPGERAFFGQGTRLTVV.